The T cell receptor (beta chain) under discussion was sequenced for a study of graft-versus-host responses after intestinal transplantation. With regard to this clone: What it recognizes is unknown.

The study's findings and limits: Early declines in HvG clones that occurred post-transplant were associated with peak circulating GvH clone levels.

Profiled with immunoSEQ multiplex PCR; TCRdb holds only in-frame clones, not every one. Found here are some 120,000 clones, less than 95% of them singletons; the top ten hold 0.15% to 0.2%. V lost 3 bases to trimming and J lost 4 bases; unmatched junction nucleotides: 13. Germline-derived CDR1 and CDR2 are LNHDA and SQIVND (reference sequence). The CDR3 is made up of 18 amino acids. Sequencing was performed on unstimulated CD4+ T cells sorted from spleen or lymph node cells, taken before intestinal transplant. The rearrangement links TRBV19 to TRBJ1-3, with 9 bases aligning to TRBD1. The receptor was derived from a human donor who received an intestinal transplant. The CDR3 loop reads CASSIRPEGQGGGNTIYF. The CDR3 DNA reads as TGTGCCAGTAGTATCCGCCCCGAGGGACAGGGAGGAGGAAACACCATATATTTT.